A single TCR beta chain is shown here with its context. What it binds is not known. Trimming removed 1 base from V and 0 bases from J, with 12 bases in between. The germline V gene has CDR1 SGHTA and CDR2 FQGTGA. This CDR3 contains 17 residues. The sample comes from a study of OX40 agonist ivuxolimab in advanced cancers. Background on the study: Given to patients was ivuxolimab, an agonistic anti-OX40 (CD134) antibody. The study, taken as a whole, reports: Both blood CD4+ and CD8+ T cells showed clonal growth by week 6 at 0.1 to 3.0 mg/kg. The antigens recognized by the expanded peripheral T cells, that is their antigen specificity, were not determined. Clonal expansion was among the lowest in partial responders at 0.1-3.0 mg/kg, especially CD8+.

Repertoires were generated with immunoSEQ multiplex PCR, while TCRdb's copy carries only in-frame clones and drops some. The sample holds around 70,000 clones, more than 75% seen once. This chain joins TRBV7-3 and TRBJ2-2, with D tentatively TRBD1 or TRBD2 (6 bases each). This sequence originates from an adult with an advanced solid tumor such as melanoma, head and neck, liver or kidney cancer. The starting material was CD4+ or CD8+ T cells sorted from blood, obtained in a trial of the OX40 agonist ivuxolimab. The CDR3 sequence is CASSLMPGAANTGELFF. For the CDR3, the DNA is TGTGCCAGCAGCTTAATGCCGGGGGCCGCGAACACCGGGGAGCTGTTTTTT.